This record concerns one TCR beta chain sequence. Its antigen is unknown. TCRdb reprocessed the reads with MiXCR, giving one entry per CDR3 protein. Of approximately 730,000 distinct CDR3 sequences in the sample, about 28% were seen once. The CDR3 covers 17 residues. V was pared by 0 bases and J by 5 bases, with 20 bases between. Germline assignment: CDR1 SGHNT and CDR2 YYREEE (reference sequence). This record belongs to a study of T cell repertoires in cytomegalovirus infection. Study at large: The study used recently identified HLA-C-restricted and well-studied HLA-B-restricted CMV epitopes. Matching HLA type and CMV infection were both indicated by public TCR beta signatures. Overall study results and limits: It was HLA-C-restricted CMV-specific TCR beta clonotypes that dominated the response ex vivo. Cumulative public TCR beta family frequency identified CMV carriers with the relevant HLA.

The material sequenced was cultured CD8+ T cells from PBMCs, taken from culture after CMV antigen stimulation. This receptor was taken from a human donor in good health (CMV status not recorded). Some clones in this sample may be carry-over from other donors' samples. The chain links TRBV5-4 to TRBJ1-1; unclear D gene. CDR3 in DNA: TGTGCCAGCAGCTTGGAGAGGGCCACAGCATTGACGACTGAAGCTTTCTTT. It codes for CASSLERATALTTEAFF.